Included here is one TCR beta chain sequence, with context. Trimming took 6 bases from V and 1 from J; bases not matched to a gene: 6. Germline CDR1 and CDR2: SGHTA and FQGNSA. The CDR3 is 15 residues long. This sample is part of a study of tumor-infiltrating lymphocytes in primary liver carcinoma. It was from approximately 22-30 mg of unsorted bulk tissue that RNA and DNA were co-extracted. From around 530 ng of total RNA, TCR beta-specific cDNA was reverse-transcribed using a constant-region primer. Modified slightly, ARM-PCR produced TCR beta libraries over three nested multiplex PCR rounds. A C-beta reverse primer was combined with TRBV1-TRBV30 forward primers in the first two PCR rounds, and each round had 10 cycles. TCRdb independently ran MiXCR on the multiplex PCR reads; one entry per CDR3 protein. The sample has approximately 37,000 distinct CDR3 sequences, around 75% seen once.

The source of this sequence is a man aged 35-49 years with primary liver carcinoma and hepatitis B virus infection. The chain uses TRBV7-2 and TRBJ2-3, with 8 bases that match TRBD2. The specimen was tumor-adjacent normal liver tissue. DNA for the CDR3: TGTGCCAGCAGATGGCGGGGGGCGGGCACAGATACGCAGTATTTT. This translates into CASRWRGAGTDTQYF.